This T cell receptor (beta chain) derives from a study of cytomegalovirus exposure and HLA in healthy donors. Study results and caveats: Later analysis associated a missense DCLRE1C variant with TCR beta V- and J-gene trimming. Rarity characterized most TCR sequences, yet some public TCRs appeared in many donors. Sequence variants that were highly shared formed a cluster that was likely a sequencing artifact.

At the time of sampling, donors were nominally healthy, though unrecorded immune exposures were likely. Primers included in the PCR were 60 Vbeta and 13 Jbeta primers. The table came from immunoSEQ multiplex PCR; TCRdb's copy has only in-frame clones and leaves some out. Here the sample spans around 140,000 clones, 65% to 85% being singletons. V lost 5 bases, J lost 6 bases, and 9 bases stayed unmatched. CDR1 and CDR2 (germline): SEHNR, FQNEAQ (reference sequence). The CDR3 is 15 amino acids. With respect to this clone: Its antigen is undetermined.

Sample: PBMCs. The genes are TRBV7-9 and TRBJ1-1, with 10 bases identical to TRBD1. The receptor was derived from a woman younger than 35 in good health and CMV-seronegative. The CDR3 DNA follows: TGTGCCAGCAGCCCGCGGGACAGGGGAACACCTGAAGCTTTCTTT. Its protein product is CASSPRDRGTPEAFF.